This TCR beta chain is drawn from a study of T-cell reconstitution after alpha-beta-depleted transplantation in children. The table lists this clonotype with many counts. Preparation of the TCRbeta library involved a method that used unique molecular identifiers. TCRdb reanalysed the PCR reads using MiXCR and keeps one entry per CDR3 protein. Counted here are approximately 190,000 distinct CDR3 sequences, 5% to 7.5% occurring once; the ten biggest clones make up about 4.4%. The source of this sequence is a girl in the first two years of life with combined immunodeficiency, due to receive a stem cell transplant. The sequences come from PBMCs, collected before TCRalphabeta/CD19-depleted stem cell transplant.

CDR3 in amino acids: CASSLLSLSYEQYF. For the CDR3, the DNA is TGTGCCAGCAGCTTATTAAGTTTGTCCTACGAGCAGTACTTC. This chain connects TRBV7-2 to TRBJ2-7; D call uncertain. CDR3 length: 14 amino acids. Germline CDR1 reads SGHTA; CDR2 reads FQGNSA. Trimming took 2 bases from V and 1 from J, leaving 9 bases between them.